This T cell receptor beta chain was sequenced during a study of fetal regulatory T cell absence and autoimmunity (dated by TCRdb to about 2017). At the level of the whole study: The IPEX patients showed exocrine pancreas autoimmunity in the absence of clinical diabetes.

The DNeasy Blood and Tissue Kit was used to extract roughly 1.8-3.3 ug of genomic DNA from umbilical cord blood or frozen pancreas. Note on this clone: Its antigen remains unidentified. No clone much larger than this one lies a single base away; base qualities are absent.

Amplification and barcoding of TCRbeta CDR3 regions were carried out by two-step multiplex PCR on the immunoSEQ human TCRbeta survey platform. Libraries were sequenced on Illumina instruments, with IgH sequenced in parallel from the same samples. For the original study's pipeline: Raw reads were filtered against IMGT V, D, J definitions and were binned using a nearest-neighbor algorithm so that PCR and sequencing errors were removed. Clones were defined as identical nucleotide sequences, and differential abundance between tissues was assessed by per-clone Fisher exact tests with a pFDR threshold of p<0.01. Clones with frequencies too low for statistical inference were excluded by a minimum inclusion filter of 10 in either sample. Pairwise clonal comparisons used the immunoSEQ Analyzer, and gene family usage was assessed with IMGT tools. TCRdb mirrors the immuneACCESS table, restricted to in-frame sequences. Some clones are absent from its copies; in checked studies, under half trace to an unresolved V gene, and the reason for the others is unknown. D and trimming come from the DNA, and the V and J calls and clone size come from that table. Within this sample are about 43,000 clones, with just under 85% of them counted one time only. The ten largest clones represent 0.4% to 0.45% of the sample.

The full study reports these points: The oligoclonal enrichment was interpreted as support for antigen-driven autoimmunity occurring in the pancreas before birth in IPEX syndrome. TRB gene family usage was broadly similar between cord blood and pancreas, resembling published neonatal and adult repertoires. Significant oligoclonal enrichment of the TCR compartment was observed in pancreas versus cord blood, with some top clones enriched more than 90-fold.

CDR3 length: 13 amino acids, cysteine to phenylalanine. Only the CDR3 portion is preserved as DNA: 39 bases, with reading frame beginning at the first base. The germline V gene supplies CDR1 SGHRS and CDR2 YFSETQ. V drops 2 bases and J drops 3 bases, leaving 8 bases in between. The sequenced sample consisted of cord blood. The chain is encoded by TRBV5-1 joined to TRBJ1-2, and TRBD1 may be the D gene, going by 5 matching bases. This receptor was taken from a newborn boy with IPEX syndrome. The nucleotide sequence is TGCGCCAGCAGCTTACAGGCCCACTATGGCTACACCTTC. This translates into CASSLQAHYGYTF.